The rows below give T cell receptor beta chains drawn from one sample of a study of T cells in Graves' hyperthyroidism and ophthalmopathy. Each CDR3 protein gets one entry after TCRdb re-called the multiplex PCR reads with MiXCR. The table includes under 550,000 distinct CDR3 sequences, nearly 20% detected once. The sample taken for sequencing was blood. These receptors originate from a man aged 40-50 years with Graves' ophthalmopathy. Both conserved end residues are part of each CDR3. Fields, in order: J gene, D gene, clone size, V gene, CDR3 protein, CDR3 DNA. A D gene is named only where the DNA matches it firmly. Not every row has a clone size; where given, it reads once, few, many or a size class.

TRBJ2-3,-,few,TRBV5-1,CASSRRRDSYTDTQYF,TGCGCCAGCAGCCGAAGGCGGGACAGTTACACAGATACGCAGTATTTT
TRBJ1-1,TRBD1,many,TRBV11-2,CASSLTYRGPVSTEAFF,TGTGCCAGCAGCTTAACGTACAGGGGCCCAGTGAGCACTGAAGCTTTCTTT
TRBJ2-4,-,once,TRBV6-1,CVSSPIRAKNIQYF,TGTGTCAGCAGTCCTATAAGAGCCAAAAACATTCAGTACTTC
TRBJ2-5,TRBD1,many,TRBV11-2,CASSSNRGETQYF,TGTGCCAGCAGCTCCAACAGGGGAGAGACCCAGTACTTC
TRBJ2-1,TRBD1,-,TRBV20-1,CSARPGQGWDYNEQFF,TGCAGTGCAAGGCCGGGACAGGGGTGGGACTACAATGAGCAGTTCTTC
TRBJ2-1,-,many,TRBV11-2,CASSLVPEQFF,TGTGCCAGCAGCTTAGTACCTGAGCAGTTCTTC
TRBJ2-7,TRBD2,many,TRBV6-2/TRBV6-3,CASSRLAGRNEQYF,TGTGCCAGCAGTCGACTAGCGGGAAGGAACGAGCAGTACTTC
TRBJ2-2,-,-,TRBV9,CASSSLDSSNTGELFF,TGTGCCAGCAGCTCCCTAGACTCGTCGAACACCGGGGAGCTGTTTTTT
TRBJ1-5,TRBD1,-,TRBV27,CASSLSPGQGAGQPQHF,TGTGCCAGCAGTTTATCCCCCGGACAGGGGGCCGGTCAGCCCCAGCATTTT
TRBJ2-3,-,few,TRBV5-1,CASSLELAQDTQYF,TGCGCCAGCAGCTTGGAGCTAGCGCAGGATACGCAGTATTTT
TRBJ2-7,-,-,TRBV12-3/TRBV12-4,CASSRRADEQYF,TGTGCCAGCAGCCGAAGGGCAGACGAGCAGTACTTC
TRBJ2-1,-,-,TRBV6-4,CASSYSRSSYNEQFF,TGTGCCAGCAGTTACTCCCGGAGCTCCTACAATGAGCAGTTCTTC
TRBJ2-3,-,-,TRBV27,CASIQRSTDTQYF,TGTGCCAGCATTCAGCGAAGCACAGATACGCAGTATTTT
TRBJ2-5,TRBD1,-,TRBV6-9,CASSYRDRGGKTQYF,TGTGCCAGCAGTTACCGGGACAGGGGGGGGAAGACCCAGTACTTC
TRBJ1-1,-,many,TRBV5-1,CASSLAVASEAFF,TGCGCCAGCAGCTTGGCCGTTGCATCTGAAGCTTTCTTT